This T cell receptor beta chain derives from a study of response to subunit inactivated influenza vaccine. Broader study findings: The authors suggested that few new T cells are recruited per seasonal influenza vaccination.

A note on this clonotype: Its specificity is unknown.

V lost 1 base, J lost 5 bases, and 8 bases lay in between. CDR1 is SGHRS, CDR2 YFSETQ, per germline. This CDR3 comprises 13 residues. MiXCR was run by TCRdb on the RT-PCR reads, yielding one entry per CDR3 protein. This sample has 450,000 to 600,000 distinct CDR3 sequences, with approximately 17% found just once. The chain combines TRBV5-1 with TRBJ2-3; D is ambiguous. The TCR originated in a man in his fifties or sixties who received an inactivated influenza vaccine. Sample: CD4+ T cells sorted from PBMCs, taken 23 months after vaccination. The CDR3 loop reads CASSLKKGDTQYF. The DNA for the CDR3 is TGCGCCAGCAGCTTGAAGAAGGGAGATACGCAGTATTTT.